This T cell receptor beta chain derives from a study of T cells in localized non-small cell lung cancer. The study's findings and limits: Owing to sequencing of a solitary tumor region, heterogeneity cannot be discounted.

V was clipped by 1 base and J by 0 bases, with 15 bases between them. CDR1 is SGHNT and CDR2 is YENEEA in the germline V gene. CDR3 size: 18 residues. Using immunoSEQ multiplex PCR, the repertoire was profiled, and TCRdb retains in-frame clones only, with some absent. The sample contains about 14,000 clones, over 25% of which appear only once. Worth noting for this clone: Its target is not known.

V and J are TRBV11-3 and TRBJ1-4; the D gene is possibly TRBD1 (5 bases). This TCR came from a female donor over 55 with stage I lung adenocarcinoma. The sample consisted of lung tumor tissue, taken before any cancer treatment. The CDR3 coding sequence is TGTGCCAGCAGCTTAGGGCAGGGAAGGGGTGCAACTAATGAAAAACTGTTTTTT. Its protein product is CASSLGQGRGATNEKLFF. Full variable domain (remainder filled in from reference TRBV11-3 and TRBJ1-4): EAGVVQSPRYKIIEKKQPVAFWCNPISGHNTLYWYLQNLGQGPELLIRYENEEAVDDSQLPKDRFSAERLKGVDSTLKIQPAELGDSAVYLCASSLGQGRGATNEKLFFGSGTQLSVL.